Below are 9 T cell receptor beta chains sequenced from a single sample in a study of blood T cell repertoires in COVID-19. The repertoire was sequenced with immunoSEQ multiplex PCR; TCRdb's copy has only in-frame clones and lacks some. The sample lists 250,000 to 350,000 clones, more than 70% occurring once. Sequences were obtained from peripheral blood. The receptor source for this set is a woman aged 30 to 39 who had recovered from COVID-19.

V and J are TRBV7-2 and TRBJ1-1; TRBD1 matches at 8 bases. The CDR3 totals 14 residues. V shed 5 bases and J 5 bases; nucleotides not matched to a gene: 7. CDR1 is SGHTA, CDR2 FQGNSA, per germline. CDR3 region: CASSPRQGWTEAFF. CDR3 DNA: TGTGCCAGCAGCCCCCGACAGGGGTGGACTGAAGCTTTCTTT.

V and J are TRBV4-2 and TRBJ2-3; 9 bases map to TRBD1. CDR1 LGHNA and CDR2 YNFKEQ come from the germline V gene. The trim removed 3 bases at V and 4 bases at J, leaving 8 bases unmatched. The CDR3 is 16 residues long. CDR3 nucleotides: TGTGCCAGCAGCCAGGCCGGACAGGGGAACCCAGATACGCAGTATTTT. Translation: CASSQAGQGNPDTQYF.

This rearrangement joins TRBV24-1 to TRBJ2-5; TRBD2 agrees at 14 bases. CDR3 length: 19 amino acids. Germline assignment: CDR1 KGHDR and CDR2 SFDVKD. After removal of 4 bases from V and 1 base from J, the junction contained 10 bases not matched to a gene. The CDR3 here is CATSDPGLAGAKPQETQYF. DNA for the CDR3: TGTGCCACCAGTGACCCGGGACTAGCGGGGGCGAAACCCCAAGAGACCCAGTACTTC.

V is TRBV7-3 and J is TRBJ2-7; 10 bases are shared with TRBD1. The CDR3 extends over 14 amino acids. Germline CDR1 SGHTA, CDR2 FQGTGA. Trimming at V came to 5 bases and at J to 3 bases, leaving 4 bases not matched to a gene. CDR3 nucleotides: TGTGCCAGCAGCCTGGACAGGGGGAGCTACGAGCAGTACTTC. Its protein is CASSLDRGSYEQYF.

V gene TRBV18 combines with J gene TRBJ1-1, with 7 bases identical to TRBD1. With V trimmed by 7 bases and J by 1 base, 6 bases remained unmatched. CDR1 and CDR2 from the germline V gene are KGHSH and LQKENI. The CDR3 totals 14 residues. CDR3 in amino acids: CASLEGQQNTEAFF. In DNA, the CDR3 is TGTGCCAGCTTAGAGGGACAGCAGAACACTGAAGCTTTCTTT.

V usage is TRBV10-3 and J usage is TRBJ2-3; D perhaps matches TRBD1 (5 bases). The length of the CDR3 is 13 residues. The germline V and J ends were trimmed by 4 bases and 6 bases, with 11 bases remaining between them. Per the germline V gene, CDR1 is ENHRY and CDR2 is SYGVKD. CDR3 nucleotide sequence: TGTGCCATCAGTGTGCAAGGGGCGGATACGCAGTATTTT. It yields the protein CAISVQGADTQYF.

This clone was counted between two and nine times. The rearrangement uses TRBV5-5 and TRBJ1-6, with 7 bases fitting TRBD1. The CDR3 totals 15 residues. V lost 0 bases, J lost 3 bases, and 0 bases stayed unmatched. Germline V gene sequence: CDR1 SGHKS, CDR2 YYEKEE (reference sequence). In DNA form, the CDR3 reads TGTGCCAGCAGCTTGGGACAGGGCTATAATTCACCCCTCCACTTT. Translated, it gives CASSLGQGYNSPLHF.

V usage is TRBV27 and J usage is TRBJ2-7; 9 bases match TRBD1. The ends lost 5 bases at V and 3 bases at J; junction bases unmatched: 2. Germline V CDR1 and CDR2: MNHEY, SMNVEV (reference sequence). CDR3 size: 13 residues. CDR3 region: CASSPGQGYEQYF. In DNA, the CDR3 is TGTGCCAGCAGTCCGGGACAGGGCTACGAGCAGTACTTC.

This clone was picked up one time. The J gene is TRBJ2-1, the V gene TRBV18, with D unresolved. CDR3 size: 16 residues. The germline V gene has CDR1 KGHSH and CDR2 LQKENI. Trimming removed 4 bases at V and 3 bases at J, with 16 bases between. This CDR3 is CASSRLSGVVYNEQFF. CDR3 bases: TGTGCCAGCTCACGACTCTCGGGTGTAGTCTACAATGAGCAGTTCTTC. Using reference TRBV18 and TRBJ2-1 for the parts outside the CDR3, the full variable domain is NAGVMQNPRHLVRRRGQEARLRCSPMKGHSHVYWYRQLPEEGLKFMVYLQKENIIDESGMPKERFSAEFPKEGPSILRIQQVVRGDSAAYFCASSRLSGVVYNEQFFGPGTRLTVL.